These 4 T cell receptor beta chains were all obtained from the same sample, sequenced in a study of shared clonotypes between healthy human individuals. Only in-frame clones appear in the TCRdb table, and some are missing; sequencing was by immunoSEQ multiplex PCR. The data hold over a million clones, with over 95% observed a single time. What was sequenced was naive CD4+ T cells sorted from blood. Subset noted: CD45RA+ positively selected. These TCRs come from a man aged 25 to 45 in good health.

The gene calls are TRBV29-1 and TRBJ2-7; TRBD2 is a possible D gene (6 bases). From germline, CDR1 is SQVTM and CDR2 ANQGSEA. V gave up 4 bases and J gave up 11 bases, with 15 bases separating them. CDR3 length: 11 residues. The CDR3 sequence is CSVGLEFSEYF. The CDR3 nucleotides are TGCAGCGTTGGACTAGAGTTTTCTGAGTACTTC.

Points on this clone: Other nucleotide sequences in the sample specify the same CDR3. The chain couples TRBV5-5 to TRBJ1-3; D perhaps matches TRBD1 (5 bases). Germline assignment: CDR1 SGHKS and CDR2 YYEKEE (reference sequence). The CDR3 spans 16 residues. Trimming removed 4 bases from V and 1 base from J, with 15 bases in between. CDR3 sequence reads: CASSLTPGISGNTIYF. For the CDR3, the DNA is TGTGCCAGCAGCCTAACGCCAGGGATTTCTGGAAACACCATATATTTT.

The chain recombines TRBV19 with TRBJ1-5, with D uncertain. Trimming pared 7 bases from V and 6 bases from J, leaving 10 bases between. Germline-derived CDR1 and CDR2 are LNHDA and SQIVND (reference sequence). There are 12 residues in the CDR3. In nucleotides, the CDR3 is TGTGCCAGTACAATGGCGGGTCAGCCCCAGCATTTT. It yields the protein CASTMAGQPQHF.

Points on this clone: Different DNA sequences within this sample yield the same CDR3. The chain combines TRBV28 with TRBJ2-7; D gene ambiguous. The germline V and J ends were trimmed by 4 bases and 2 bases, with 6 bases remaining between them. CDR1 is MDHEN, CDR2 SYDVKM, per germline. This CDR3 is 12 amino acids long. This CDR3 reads CASSSAAYEQYF. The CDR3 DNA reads TGTGCCAGCAGTTCGGCAGCCTACGAGCAGTACTTC.